The entry below gives a single T cell receptor (beta chain) sequence along with its context. Its matching antigen is unknown. The data belong to a study of OX40 agonist ivuxolimab in advanced cancers. Study-wide points: Partial responders at 0.1-3.0 mg/kg had among the lowest clonal expansion. The authors did not determine the antigen specificity of the expanded peripheral T cells. CD4+ and CD8+ T cells in blood underwent clonal expansion by week 6 at 0.1 to 3.0 mg/kg.

Produced via immunoSEQ multiplex PCR; TCRdb's table is partial and in-frame only. The table has about 19,000 clones, approximately 77% seen once; the top ten hold around 19%. The clonotype originates from an adult with an advanced solid tumor such as melanoma, head and neck, liver or kidney cancer. This material consisted of CD4+ or CD8+ T cells sorted from blood, taken in a trial of the OX40 agonist ivuxolimab.

CDR3 nucleotides: TGTGCCAGCAGCTTATGGGGATACGAGCAGTACTTC. Translation gives CASSLWGYEQYF. This chain links TRBV7-6 with TRBJ2-5; D gene uncertain. Near its end, the DNA agrees better with TRBJ2-7, so the J call may be wrong. The CDR3 is 12 residues long. CDR1 is SGHVS, CDR2 FNYEAQ, per germline.